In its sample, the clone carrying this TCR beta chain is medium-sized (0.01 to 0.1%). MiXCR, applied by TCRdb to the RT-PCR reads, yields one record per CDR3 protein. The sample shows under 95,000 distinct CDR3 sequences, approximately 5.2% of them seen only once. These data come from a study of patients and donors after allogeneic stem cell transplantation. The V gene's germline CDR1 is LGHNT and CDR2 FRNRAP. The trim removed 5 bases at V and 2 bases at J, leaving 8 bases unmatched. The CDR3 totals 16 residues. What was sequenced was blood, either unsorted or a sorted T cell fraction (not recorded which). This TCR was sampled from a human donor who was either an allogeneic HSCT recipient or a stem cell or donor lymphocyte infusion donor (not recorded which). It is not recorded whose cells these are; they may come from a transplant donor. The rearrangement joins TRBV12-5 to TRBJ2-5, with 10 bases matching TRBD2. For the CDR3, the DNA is TGTGCTAGTGGTCCCCGCGCTAGCGGGGGACAAGAGACCCAGTACTTC. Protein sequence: CASGPRASGGQETQYF.